The sample holds many counts of the clone carrying this T cell receptor beta chain. The antigen is unknown. Time point: newly diagnosed GD, antithyroid drugs for less than 3 months. Making the TCR library involved RNA that had been extracted from PBMCs. TCR beta libraries were built with iRepertoire HTBI primers and Arm-PCR of CDR3 regions. From the multiplex PCR reads, TCRdb called clonotypes with MiXCR, one entry per CDR3 protein. The sample has about 450,000 distinct CDR3 sequences, 14% seen once. The V segment lost 4 bases and the J segment 4 bases; nucleotides outside the gene matches: 12. Germline V gene data show CDR1 as DFQATT and CDR2 as SNEGSKA (reference sequence). CDR3 length equals 15 residues. This sample was taken from a study of regulatory T cells in long-lasting Graves disease. Overall study results and limits: More public clonotypes were shared by persistent patients (around 2,800) than by new patients (approximately 1,000).

Another study also made use of these data, one on T cells in Graves' hyperthyroidism and ophthalmopathy.

This sample comprised peripheral blood mononuclear cells (PBMCs), obtained at new diagnosis, from a patient treated with antithyroid drugs. This receptor was identified in a woman aged 50 to 60 with Graves disease. The chain links TRBV20-1 to TRBJ2-7, with 8 positions matching TRBD2. The CDR3 is CSATGGGSGSYEQYF. The CDR3 region has the DNA TGCAGTGCTACGGGGGGTGGGAGCGGGAGTTACGAGCAGTACTTC.